One and the same sample provided the 8 T cell receptor beta chains below, sequenced in a study of beta chain features in type 1 diabetes. Whole-study results and caveats: In all four CD4+ subsets, TCRB CDR3 length was significantly, moderately reduced in type 1 diabetes.

As every portion of the isolated RNA was reverse transcribed, the sequencing read expressed TCRB transcripts. The repertoire was sequenced with immunoSEQ multiplex PCR; TCRdb's copy has only in-frame clones and lacks some. This sample has 500,000 to 800,000 clones, with roughly an eighth found just once. Antigens for these TCRs are unknown. What was sequenced was naive CD4+ T cells from blood. These receptors all come from a man aged 25 to 45 with type 1 diabetes.

J is TRBJ2-3 and V is TRBV2, with a tentative D call TRBD2 (6 bases). Looked up from germline, CDR1 is SNHLY and CDR2 is FYNNEI. CDR3 length: 14 residues. The V gene lost 9 bases and the J gene lost 1 base, with 14 bases spanning the gap. CDR3: CASPRGSGTDTQYF. The CDR3 DNA follows: TGTGCCAGTCCCCGGGGGTCTGGCACAGATACGCAGTATTTT. Full variable domain (outside the CDR3, taken from reference TRBV2 and TRBJ2-3): EPEVTQTPSHQVTQMGQEVILRCVPISNHLYFYWYRQILGQKVEFLVSFYNNEISEKSEIFDDQFSVERPDGSNFTLKIRSTKLEDSAMYFCASPRGSGTDTQYFGPGTRLTVL.

In this sample, this clone turned up a few times. The J gene is TRBJ1-6, the V gene TRBV6-1; D not certain. Germline loops: CDR1 MNHNS, CDR2 SASEGT. V shed 2 bases and J shed 5 bases, with 10 bases lying between them. The CDR3 runs 15 residues. CDR3 in amino acids: CASSELASHNSPLHF. CDR3 bases: TGTGCCAGCAGTGAATTGGCAAGTCATAATTCACCCCTCCACTTT.

The J gene is TRBJ1-5, the V gene TRBV19; perhaps TRBD1 as D (5 bases). The CDR3 is made up of 14 amino acids. Looked up from germline, CDR1 is LNHDA and CDR2 is SQIVND (reference sequence). CDR3 in DNA: TGTGCGACCCACCCCTTAGGAGGGGATCAGCCCCAGCATTTT. Translation gives CATHPLGGDQPQHF.

This chain connects TRBV4-2 to TRBJ2-2, with TRBD2 identical over 10 bases. The CDR3 runs 18 residues. Unmatched junction bases numbered 7, after V lost 0 bases and J lost 3 bases. The V gene's germline CDR1 is LGHNA and CDR2 YNFKEQ. The CDR3 DNA is TGTGCCAGCAGCCAAGATACTCTAGCGGGGGCCTACACCGGGGAGCTGTTTTTT. It specifies CASSQDTLAGAYTGELFF.

Comments on this clone: The same CDR3 can be traced to other DNA sequences in this sample. The gene calls are TRBV9 and TRBJ2-1; D is uncertain. CDR1 SGDLS and CDR2 YYNGEE come from the germline V gene. The CDR3 length is 15 residues. The V end was cut by 2 bases, the J end by 0 bases, with 9 bases between. For the CDR3, the DNA is TGTGCCAGCAGCGTTGATCCTAGCTCCTACAATGAGCAGTTCTTC. Its translation is CASSVDPSSYNEQFF.

This sequence joins TRBV5-8 and TRBJ1-5; 7 bases are shared with TRBD1. This CDR3 region has 17 residues. With 4 bases clipped from V and 0 bases from J, the junction kept 10 bases outside the gene matches. The germline gives CDR1 SGHTS, CDR2 YDEGEE. The CDR3 sequence: CASSPRGDSFSNQPQHF. In DNA form, the CDR3 reads TGTGCCAGCAGCCCTAGGGGGGACAGTTTTAGCAATCAGCCCCAGCATTTT. Full variable domain (missing parts from reference TRBV5-8 and TRBJ1-5): EAGVTQSPTHLIKTRGQQATLRCSPISGHTSVYWYQQALGLGLQFLLWYDEGEERNRGNFPPRFSGRQFPNYSSELNVNALELEDSALYLCASSPRGDSFSNQPQHFGDGTRLSIL.

The chain couples TRBV7-2 to TRBJ2-7; tentative D call: TRBD2 (6 bases). CDR1 and CDR2 from the germline V gene are SGHTA and FQGNSA. V gave up 1 base and J gave up 3 bases, with 13 bases separating them. This CDR3 contains 15 residues. CDR3: CASSLVGGGVYEQYF. CDR3 DNA sequence: TGTGCCAGCAGCTTAGTGGGGGGTGGAGTCTACGAGCAGTACTTC.

The chain employs TRBV7-8 and TRBJ2-5, with 7 bases matching TRBD1. V trimming: 0 bases; J trimming: 1 base; junction bases outside the gene matches: 2. CDR3 length: 15 amino acids. Germline CDR1 SGHVS, CDR2 FQNEAQ. CDR3 nucleotide sequence: TGTGCCAGCAGCTTAGCTCGACAGGGCCAAGAGACCCAGTACTTC. Its protein is CASSLARQGQETQYF.